This is a list of T cell receptor beta chains from one sample in a study of blood T cell repertoires in COVID-19. TCRdb keeps only in-frame clones here, not all; method: immunoSEQ multiplex PCR. The repertoire holds about 160,000 clones, with over 75% as singletons. The sample consisted of peripheral blood. The receptors originated from a human donor in a cohort sampled during active COVID-19. CDR3s include the opening cysteine and the closing phenylalanine or tryptophan. The D gene is left open where the match is weak. Clone sizes are given selectively: once, few, many, or a class where the clone is expanded.

j_call,v_call,clone_size,d_call,cdr3_nt,cdr3_aa
TRBJ1-6,TRBV3-1/TRBV3-2,-,-,TGTGCCAGCAGCCAAGACAGGAACAATTCACCCCTCCACTTT,CASSQDRNNSPLHF
TRBJ1-1,TRBV18,-,TRBD1,TGTGCCAGCTCACGCGACAGGGCGAACACTGAAGCTTTCTTT,CASSRDRANTEAFF
TRBJ1-2,TRBV19,-,-,TGTGCCAGTTCCCCGGCAGGGGAGAGCTATGGCTACACCTTC,CASSPAGESYGYTF
TRBJ1-4,TRBV30,-,-,TGTGCCTGGGGGTCGGGGGCAACTAATGAAAAACTGTTTTTT,CAWGSGATNEKLFF
TRBJ1-3,TRBV21-1,-,-,TGTGCCAGCAGCAAAGAGGTAGCAGAGGAGGGAAACACCATATATTTT,CASSKEVAEEGNTIYF
TRBJ1-5,TRBV19,-,TRBD1,TGTGCCAGTAGTATACAGATCTGGGACAGGCCCAATCAGCCCCAGCATTTT,CASSIQIWDRPNQPQHF
TRBJ1-1,TRBV30,-,-,TGTGCCTGGAGTGGAAGGGGGGGGCGAGGCACTGAAGCTTTCTTT,CAWSGRGGRGTEAFF
TRBJ1-1,TRBV19,-,-,TGTGCCAGTAGTAGCGGGAGAGTGAACACTGAAGCTTTCTTT,CASSSGRVNTEAFF
TRBJ1-5,TRBV28,once,TRBD1,TGTGCCAGCAGTCCCCTTGGACAGGGGCGAAGCAATCAGCCCCAGCATTTT,CASSPLGQGRSNQPQHF
TRBJ2-7,TRBV6-5,once,TRBD2,TGTGCCAGCAACCGGGGGGGCGGCGAGCAGTACTTC,CASNRGGGEQYF
TRBJ2-1,TRBV2,few,-,TGTGCCAGCAGTGAAGCGCTGCTAGCGAGAGAGCAGTTCTTC,CASSEALLAREQFF
TRBJ2-7,TRBV4-1,-,TRBD1,TGCGCCAGCAGCCAAGGTCAGGGGGCCCCGGAGGAGCAGTACTTC,CASSQGQGAPEEQYF
TRBJ1-1,TRBV19,-,TRBD1,TGTGCCAGTAGCCAGGGGGGATGGACTGAAGCTTTCTTT,CASSQGGWTEAFF
TRBJ1-2,TRBV21-1,-,-,TGTGCCAGCAGCGGGCGACGGTGCTATGGCTACACCTTC,CASSGRRCYGYTF
TRBJ2-1,TRBV27,-,-,TGTGCCAGCAGTTCCCGGGACATTGATGAGCAGTTCTTC,CASSSRDIDEQFF
TRBJ2-3,TRBV28,-,-,TGTGCCAGCAGCCGGAGGGGCGCGCAGTATTTT,CASSRRGAQYF
TRBJ2-3,TRBV6-2/TRBV6-3,-,-,TGTGCCAGCAGTTACTCTAGGAGGATCACAGATACGCAGTATTTT,CASSYSRRITDTQYF
TRBJ1-2,TRBV27,-,TRBD1,TGTGCCAGCAGTTCCCGACAGGGGGCGCAGGGCTACACCTTC,CASSSRQGAQGYTF
TRBJ2-5,TRBV7-2,-,TRBD1,TGTGCCAGCAGCCTCAGGACAGGACCAGAGACCCAGTACTTC,CASSLRTGPETQYF
TRBJ1-1,TRBV5-1,once,TRBD1,TGCGCCAGCAGCAGAGAGACAGGGTTGAACACTGAAGCTTTCTTT,CASSRETGLNTEAFF
TRBJ2-7,TRBV29-1,-,-,TGCAGCATTAAACAGGGTCACGAGCAGTACTTC,CSIKQGHEQYF
TRBJ2-2,TRBV9,-,-,TGTGCCAGCAGCGTAGCTTGGAGTGGGGAGCTGTTTTTT,CASSVAWSGELFF
TRBJ2-5,TRBV5-1,once,TRBD1,TGCGCCAGCAGCTTGGATCCGACAGGGGGCCGGGAGACCCAGTACTTC,CASSLDPTGGRETQYF
TRBJ1-5,TRBV6-2/TRBV6-3,-,-,TGTGCCAGCAGTATTCCCGGACAGATCCAGCCCCAGCATTTT,CASSIPGQIQPQHF
TRBJ1-6,TRBV4-3,-,-,TGCGCCAGCAGCCAAGATAACGTCGGTGACTCTAATTCACCCCTCCACTTT,CASSQDNVGDSNSPLHF
TRBJ1-5,TRBV7-8,once,TRBD1,TGTGCCAGCAGCGTACAGGGGGCGAGGAATCAGCCCCAGCATTTT,CASSVQGARNQPQHF
TRBJ2-1,TRBV29-1,-,-,TGCAGCGTTGTTTCCCCCGGGGGCAATGAGCAGTTCTTC,CSVVSPGGNEQFF
TRBJ2-5,TRBV2,-,-,TGTGCCAGCAGTGAAGCTCGGGCCGGGGGGACCCAGTACTTC,CASSEARAGGTQYF